This is a list of T cell receptor beta chains from one sample in a study of T cells in Graves' hyperthyroidism and ophthalmopathy. TCRdb used MiXCR to reprocess the multiplex PCR reads, holding one entry per CDR3 protein. The sample yields around 360,000 distinct CDR3 sequences, roughly 15% seen once. The source material was blood. These receptors came from a woman between 55 and 75 years old with Graves' ophthalmopathy. Both conserved end residues are part of each CDR3. A D gene is named only where the DNA matches it firmly. Clone sizes are given selectively: once, few, many, or a class where the clone is expanded.

V,J,D,size,CDR3,DNA
TRBV24-1,TRBJ2-6,.,.,CATSDPRPQGSGANVLTF,TGTGCCACCAGTGATCCCCGCCCACAGGGTTCTGGGGCCAACGTCCTGACTTTC
TRBV11-2,TRBJ2-3,TRBD2,many,CASSLGSGRTDTQYF,TGTGCCAGCAGCTTAGGTAGCGGGAGGACAGATACGCAGTATTTT
TRBV3-1,TRBJ1-1,.,many,CASSARTENTEAFF,TGTGCCAGCAGCGCACGGACAGAGAACACTGAAGCTTTCTTT
TRBV6-1,TRBJ2-7,TRBD1,many,CASSEAVQPGQVVNEQYF,TGTGCCAGCAGTGAAGCGGTGCAACCGGGACAGGTAGTAAACGAGCAGTACTTC
TRBV10-1,TRBJ2-7,TRBD1,.,CASSDPGTGDYEQYF,TGCGCCAGCAGTGACCCCGGGACAGGTGACTACGAGCAGTACTTC
TRBV12-3/TRBV12-4,TRBJ1-5,.,.,CASTLEGFQPQHF,TGTGCCAGCACCCTCGAGGGCTTTCAGCCCCAGCATTTT
TRBV10-2,TRBJ2-5,TRBD2,.,CASSDPSGSSETQYF,TGCGCCAGCAGTGATCCTAGCGGGTCCTCAGAGACCCAGTACTTC
TRBV28,TRBJ2-3,.,many,CASSLLMGEGGGDTQYF,TGTGCCAGCAGTTTATTGATGGGGGAGGGAGGGGGCGATACGCAGTATTTT
TRBV12-3/TRBV12-4,TRBJ1-3,.,few,CASTLIGRGMPGNTIYF,TGTGCCAGCACCCTAATTGGGAGAGGGATGCCTGGAAACACCATATATTTT
TRBV2,TRBJ2-1,.,.,CASSLFLEDEQFF,TGTGCCAGCAGTCTCTTCCTTGAGGATGAGCAGTTCTTC
TRBV6-1,TRBJ2-7,TRBD1,.,CASSDTTGVYEQYF,TGTGCCAGCAGTGACACGACAGGGGTATACGAGCAGTACTTC
TRBV29-1,TRBJ2-2,.,few,CSVEEVSRELFF,TGCAGCGTTGAAGAGGTGAGCCGGGAGCTGTTTTTT
TRBV6-1,TRBJ2-1,TRBD2,many,CASSDRSGRIDNEQFF,TGTGCCAGCAGTGATCGTAGCGGGAGGATAGACAATGAGCAGTTCTTC
TRBV6-1,TRBJ2-1,TRBD1,.,CASSNGDRAYNEQFF,TGTGCCAGCAGTAATGGGGACAGGGCCTACAATGAGCAGTTCTTC
TRBV5-1,TRBJ2-7,TRBD1,.,CASSSRQGAHYEQYF,TGCGCCAGCAGCAGCCGTCAGGGGGCACATTACGAGCAGTACTTC
TRBV28,TRBJ2-1,TRBD2,many,CASSLGGGTGYNEQFF,TGTGCCAGCAGTTTAGGGGGGGGGACTGGATACAATGAGCAGTTCTTC
TRBV7-9,TRBJ1-1,.,.,CASSRVENTEAFF,TGTGCCAGCAGCCGGGTTGAGAACACTGAAGCTTTCTTT
TRBV28,TRBJ1-1,.,few,CAKVGDAQNTEAFF,TGTGCCAAGGTCGGGGACGCACAGAACACTGAAGCTTTCTTT
TRBV9,TRBJ1-6,TRBD1,.,CASSASRDSPNNSPLHF,TGTGCCAGCAGCGCTAGCCGGGACAGCCCTAATAATTCACCCCTCCACTTT
TRBV12-3/TRBV12-4,TRBJ2-3,.,many,CASRPPATDTQYF,TGTGCCAGCAGGCCCCCGGCTACAGATACGCAGTATTTT
TRBV2,TRBJ2-2,TRBD2,.,CASNTASGRTSNTGELFF,TGTGCCAGCAATACGGCTAGCGGGAGGACTTCGAACACCGGGGAGCTGTTTTTT
TRBV20-1,TRBJ2-1,TRBD1,few,CSAFRGLGNEQFF,TGCAGTGCTTTCAGGGGGTTAGGCAATGAGCAGTTCTTC
TRBV19,TRBJ2-1,TRBD2,.,CASSTLAGGNEIEQFF,TGTGCCAGTAGTACCCTAGCGGGAGGGAATGAAATTGAGCAGTTCTTC
TRBV18,TRBJ1-5,.,few,CASSPSPGRNQPQHF,TGTGCCAGCTCACCGTCTCCAGGCCGCAATCAGCCCCAGCATTTT